The entry below gives a single T cell receptor beta chain sequence along with its context. Its antigen remains unknown. The sample is drawn from a study of shared clonotypes between healthy human individuals. Study-wide points: Incomplete sequencing of sorted subsets was indicated by rarefaction despite large depth.

In the sorted-subset replicate PCRs, 150 to 250 ng DNA, 25,000 to 35,000 T cell genomes, was used. The protocol was immunoSEQ multiplex PCR, while the TCRdb copy is restricted to in-frame clones and leaves out a portion. The table records more than 2 million clones, approximately 94% of them present only once. Naive CD8 cells comprised CD45RO-negative, CCR7-positively selected cells, excluding terminally differentiated effector memory CD45RA+ cells. Sequenced material: naive CD8+ T cells sorted from blood. The sequence was obtained from a man younger than 35 in good health.

CDR3 residues: CASSQSRGLPYEQYF. CDR3 nucleotide sequence: TGTGCCAGCAGTCAATCGCGGGGCCTACCTTACGAGCAGTACTTC. This chain links TRBV28 with TRBJ2-7, with TRBD2 as a possible D gene (6 bases). CDR3 length equals 15 residues. V lost 5 bases, J lost 4 bases, and 18 bases lay in between. Germline values: CDR1 MDHEN, CDR2 SYDVKM. Filled out from reference TRBV28 and TRBJ2-7, the complete variable domain reads DVKVTQSSRYLVKRTGEKVFLECVQDMDHENMFWYRQDPGLGLRLIYFSYDVKMKEKGDIPEGYSVSREKKERFSLILESASTNQTSMYLCASSQSRGLPYEQYFGPGTRLTVT.